The text below deals with one TCR beta chain. Antigen unknown. Trimming at V came to 4 bases and at J to 8 bases, leaving 17 bases not matched to a gene. CDR3 size: 17 residues. Germline V gene data show CDR1 as SGDLS and CDR2 as YYNGEE. The PCR ran on 60 Vbeta and 13 Jbeta primers. Some clones are missing from TCRdb's copy, which holds only in-frame ones; the method was immunoSEQ multiplex PCR. This sample has around 100,000 clones, with 74% found just once. The data belong to a study of cytomegalovirus exposure and HLA in healthy donors. As for the study in general: There were around 100 million unique TCR beta sequences, drawn from 150 million to 200 million T cells, in an earlier analysis. Study-wide results and limits: Evidence from a later analysis indicated that most CMV-associated TCR beta chains looked HLA-restricted. A likely sequencing artifact accounted for one observed cluster of highly shared sequence variants. A later analysis reported that several of the most significant clusters appeared to be linked to common viral pathogens, among them Epstein-Barr virus.

Material for sequencing was PBMCs. The receptor's source is a man over 45 in good health and CMV-seropositive. The chain recombines TRBV9 with TRBJ2-1, with TRBD2 matching 8 bases. This CDR3 is CASSPQPGTRSRDEQFF. CDR3 nucleotides: TGTGCCAGCAGCCCCCAACCCGGGACTAGATCGAGGGATGAGCAGTTCTTC.